These 26 T cell receptor beta chains share one sample of origin, sequenced in a study of blood T cell repertoires in COVID-19. Generated by immunoSEQ multiplex PCR, the TCRdb table keeps only in-frame clones and is missing some. The top ten hold around 13% of the sample, which has around 290,000 clones, roughly 90% seen once. Specimen: peripheral blood. These TCRs come from a woman aged 65 to 85 with COVID-19, enrolled during active disease.

V is TRBV7-2 and J is TRBJ2-3, with 9 bases aligning to TRBD2. The CDR3 consists of 14 residues. V lost 5 bases to trimming and J lost 7 bases; unmatched junction nucleotides: 7. Germline loops: CDR1 SGHTA, CDR2 FQGNSA. Here the CDR3 DNA reads TGTGCCAGCAGCCCTCAGCGGGGGGCAAATACGCAGTATTTT. This sequence encodes CASSPQRGANTQYF.

V gene TRBV9 combines with J gene TRBJ1-1; D unresolved. CDR1 and CDR2 (germline): SGDLS, YYNGEE. V lost 0 bases and J lost 2, with 8 bases in between. The CDR3 runs to 14 residues. The CDR3 here is CASSVDMYNTEAFF. The CDR3 region has the DNA TGTGCCAGCAGCGTAGACATGTACAACACTGAAGCTTTCTTT.

The chain is built from TRBV18 and TRBJ2-3, with D perhaps TRBD1 (5 bases). Germline V gives CDR1 KGHSH, CDR2 LQKENI. V dropped 3 bases and J dropped 0 bases, with 7 bases sitting between them. The CDR3 is 14 residues long. As DNA, the CDR3 is TGTGCCAGCTCACCTAGGACAAGCACAGATACGCAGTATTTT. Protein: CASSPRTSTDTQYF.

CDR3 region: CASSPLTPTSGVEQFF. Here the CDR3 DNA reads TGTGCCAGCAGCCCTCTGACCCCGACTAGCGGGGTTGAGCAGTTCTTC. The rearrangement joins TRBV7-2 to TRBJ2-1, with 11 bases aligning to TRBD2. The CDR3 has 16 amino acids. J lost 9 bases, V lost 5 bases, and 12 bases had no gene match. Germline CDR1 reads SGHTA; CDR2 reads FQGNSA.

V gene TRBV2 combines with J gene TRBJ2-2; D remains ambiguous. The CDR3 runs to 14 residues. The germline V gene has CDR1 SNHLY and CDR2 FYNNEI. Trimming shortened V by 6 bases and J by 0 bases, and 8 bases separated the two germline ends. CDR3 bases: TGTGCCAGCAGATCGAGCCCGAACACCGGGGAGCTGTTTTTT. Translated: CASRSSPNTGELFF. Drawing the rest from reference TRBV2 and TRBJ2-2, the complete variable domain is EPEVTQTPSHQVTQMGQEVILRCVPISNHLYFYWYRQILGQKVEFLVSFYNNEISEKSEIFDDQFSVERPDGSNFTLKIRSTKLEDSAMYFCASRSSPNTGELFFGEGSRLTVL.

The chain combines TRBV6-5 with TRBJ1-2; D possibly corresponds to TRBD1 (5 bases). The V gene's germline CDR1 is MNHEY and CDR2 SVGAGI. V lost 6 bases, J lost 7 bases, and 9 bases lay in between. The CDR3 contains 11 residues. CDR3 coding DNA: TGTGCCAGCAGCCAGGGATCTGGCTACACCTTC. Encoded protein: CASSQGSGYTF.

The rearrangement links TRBV19 to TRBJ1-3; D gene unclear. Trimming left V 10 bases short and J 0 bases short, with 10 bases between. This CDR3 spans 13 amino acids. The V gene's germline CDR1 is LNHDA and CDR2 SQIVND (reference sequence). Here the CDR3 reads CATFTSSGNTIYF. DNA of the CDR3: TGTGCCACGTTTACCAGCTCTGGAAACACCATATATTTT.

The chain has TRBV5-6 and TRBJ2-7; the match to TRBD1 covers 8 bases. The CDR3 is 16 amino acids. The junction had 8 bases not matched to a gene; V was cut back by 3 bases and J by 0 bases. The V gene's germline CDR1 is SGHDT and CDR2 YYEEEE. CDR3 protein: CASSSPRTGSSYEQYF. The CDR3 nucleotides read TGTGCCAGCAGCTCCCCAAGGACAGGGAGCTCCTACGAGCAGTACTTC.

V usage is TRBV2 and J usage is TRBJ2-1; 12 bases line up with TRBD2. Germline CDR1 is SNHLY and CDR2 is FYNNEI. The CDR3 covers 15 residues. V trimming: 8 bases; J trimming: 6 bases; junction bases outside the gene matches: 8. CDR3 residues: CASQALAGGFNEQFF. The DNA for the CDR3 is TGTGCCAGCCAGGCTCTAGCGGGGGGGTTCAATGAGCAGTTCTTC.

The V gene is TRBV5-1, the J gene TRBJ2-3; D not resolved. This CDR3 contains 14 residues. Germline V CDR1 and CDR2: SGHRS, YFSETQ. Deletions cut 4 bases from V and 2 bases from J, with 11 bases between. CDR3 coding DNA: TGCGCCAGCAGCCTCAACTATTTCACAGATACGCAGTATTTT. It yields the protein CASSLNYFTDTQYF.

This chain uses TRBV7-9 with TRBJ1-3; 8 bases align to TRBD1. The germline gives CDR1 SEHNR, CDR2 FQNEAQ (reference sequence). The CDR3 spans 17 residues. J was trimmed by 2 bases and V by 1 base; bases with no gene match: 7. Here the CDR3 DNA reads TGTGCCAGCAGCTTAGGGTACACAGGGGGACCTGGAAACACCATATATTTT. Translation: CASSLGYTGGPGNTIYF. Combining the CDR3 with reference TRBV7-9 and TRBJ1-3 gives the whole variable domain DTGVSQNPRHKITKRGQNVTFRCDPISEHNRLYWYRQTLGQGPEFLTYFQNEAQLEKSRLLSDRFSAERPKGSFSTLEIQRTEQGDSAMYLCASSLGYTGGPGNTIYFGEGSWLTVV.

The chain uses TRBV7-9 and TRBJ1-1; no clear D. This CDR3 contains 14 residues. Germline V gene sequence: CDR1 SEHNR, CDR2 FQNEAQ (reference sequence). V was cut by 2 bases and J by 1 base, with 8 bases left in between. The CDR3 spells CASSLQAENTEAFF. CDR3 nucleotide sequence: TGTGCCAGCAGCTTACAAGCCGAGAACACTGAAGCTTTCTTT.

The gene calls are TRBV18 and TRBJ2-3; 9 positions agree with TRBD2. The length of the CDR3 is 16 residues. V lost 2 bases to trimming and J lost 5 bases; unmatched junction nucleotides: 8. The germline V gene encodes CDR1 KGHSH and CDR2 LQKENI. The CDR3 DNA follows: TGTGCCAGCTCACCAACGGCGGGGGGGGGCGGAGATACGCAGTATTTT. It translates to CASSPTAGGGGDTQYF.

The rearrangement uses TRBV9 and TRBJ1-5; possible D gene TRBD1, 6 bases. Germline V gives CDR1 SGDLS, CDR2 YYNGEE. V was pared by 6 bases and J by 5 bases, with 9 bases between. The CDR3 has 12 amino acids. The CDR3 nucleotides are TGTGCCAGCAACAGGGCCTATCAGCCCCAGCATTTT. Translation gives CASNRAYQPQHF.

This chain connects TRBV5-8 to TRBJ2-1, with TRBD2 matching over 12 bases. Germline V gives CDR1 SGHTS, CDR2 YDEGEE. The CDR3 length is 18 residues. V shed 1 base and J 7 bases; nucleotides not matched to a gene: 12. The DNA of the CDR3 is TGTGCCAGCAGCTTGCCCCGGCTAGCGGGGGGGCCGGGGAATGAGCAGTTCTTC. Protein sequence: CASSLPRLAGGPGNEQFF. Using reference TRBV5-8 and TRBJ2-1 for the parts outside the CDR3, the full variable domain is EAGVTQSPTHLIKTRGQQATLRCSPISGHTSVYWYQQALGLGLQFLLWYDEGEERNRGNFPPRFSGRQFPNYSSELNVNALELEDSALYLCASSLPRLAGGPGNEQFFGPGTRLTVL.

The chain is built from TRBV7-2 and TRBJ1-6, with 10 bases fitting TRBD1. Germline CDR1 SGHTA, CDR2 FQGNSA. This CDR3 comprises 16 residues. V shed 0 bases, J shed 8 bases, and the junction held 4 bases outside the gene matches. This CDR3 is CASSLADRGYDSPLHF. As DNA, the CDR3 is TGTGCCAGCAGCTTAGCGGACAGGGGGTACGATTCACCCCTCCACTTT.

V is TRBV5-1 and J is TRBJ1-1, with D uncertain. Germline V gives CDR1 SGHRS, CDR2 YFSETQ. The CDR3 sequence is 13 residues long. The V gene lost 3 bases and the J gene lost 6 bases, with 12 bases spanning the gap. CDR3 residues: CASSSNTGAEAFF. The CDR3 DNA follows: TGCGCCAGCAGCTCCAATACCGGGGCTGAAGCTTTCTTT.

This chain uses TRBV9 with TRBJ1-2; D is undetermined. Germline lookup yields CDR1 SGDLS and CDR2 YYNGEE. V lost 1 base and J lost 7, with 17 bases in between. The CDR3 runs to 15 residues. CDR3 nucleotides: TGTGCCAGCAGCGTATACCCCGGGTCGGCGACTGGCTACACCTTC. Its translation is CASSVYPGSATGYTF.

In its sample, this clone was seen many times. This chain uses TRBV11-2 with TRBJ1-2; D unresolved. The CDR3 totals 14 residues. Per germline, CDR1 SGHAT and CDR2 FQNNGV. V lost 2 bases to trimming and J lost 5 bases, with 12 bases between them. This chain's CDR3 is CASSLREVPYGYTF. The CDR3 region has the DNA TGTGCCAGCAGCTTAAGGGAGGTCCCATATGGCTACACCTTC.

This chain links TRBV5-1 with TRBJ2-3; 12 nucleotides match TRBD2. V shed 5 bases and J 6 bases; nucleotides not matched to a gene: 7. CDR3 length: 15 amino acids. Germline V CDR1 and CDR2: SGHRS, YFSETQ. The CDR3 here is CASRRTSGGFDTQYF. Here the CDR3 DNA reads TGCGCCAGCAGGCGAACTAGCGGGGGGTTCGATACGCAGTATTTT.

This chain joins TRBV6-5 and TRBJ1-2; D perhaps matches TRBD1 (5 bases). This CDR3 spans 15 amino acids. Germline CDR1 is MNHEY and CDR2 is SVGAGI. Deletions cut 5 bases from V and 11 bases from J, with 24 bases between. The CDR3 reads CASSRNIRDSFLYTF. The CDR3 nucleotides are TGTGCCAGCAGTCGAAACATCAGGGATTCGTTTTTGTACACCTTC.

This clone showed up just a few times. The rearrangement uses TRBV4-2 and TRBJ1-5; D unresolved. V lost 0 bases, J lost 7 bases, and 16 bases lay in between. The germline V gene encodes CDR1 LGHNA and CDR2 YNFKEQ. This CDR3 spans 16 amino acids. The CDR3, as DNA: TGTGCCAGCAGCCAAGATGGGTCTACGGGGTGGCAGCCCCAGCATTTT. Translation gives CASSQDGSTGWQPQHF.

This chain joins TRBV21-1 and TRBJ1-2; the table's D call of TRBD1 was not tested on the DNA. TRBV21-1 is shown as a pseudogene. CDR3 size: 14 residues. The CDR3 DNA reads TGTGCCAGCAGCAAATCACCAGGGATGGGAGGCTACACCTTC. Translation gives CASSKSPGMGGYTF.

The CDR3 spells CATSEGQGAVNEQFF. DNA for the CDR3: TGTGCCACCAGTGAGGGACAGGGGGCTGTAAATGAGCAGTTCTTC. The chain has TRBV24-1 and TRBJ2-1, with 12 bases identical to TRBD1. The CDR3 is 15 residues long. V lost 4 bases, J lost 7 bases, and 4 bases stayed unmatched. Germline CDR1 and CDR2: KGHDR and SFDVKD.

V usage is TRBV6-2 or TRBV6-3 and J usage is TRBJ2-3; TRBD2 matches 10 bases. CDR1 MNHEY and CDR2 SVGEGT come from the germline V gene. This CDR3 has 18 residues. J gave up 3 bases and V 2 bases, and 11 bases lay outside the gene matches. This chain's CDR3 is CASSYRTAGGSRTDTQYF. DNA for the CDR3: TGTGCCAGCAGTTACCGGACAGCGGGGGGGAGTAGGACAGATACGCAGTATTTT.

The V gene is TRBV9, the J gene TRBJ2-1; TRBD2 is a possible D gene (6 bases). This CDR3 is 12 amino acids long. V dropped 4 bases and J dropped 8 bases, with 10 bases sitting between them. Germline CDR1 SGDLS, CDR2 YYNGEE. CDR3 nucleotides: TGTGCCAGCAGCACCCCGGGGGATGAGCAGTTCTTC. Residues: CASSTPGDEQFF.